Sequencing of this T cell receptor beta chain was carried out in a study of regulatory T cells in long-lasting Graves disease. General observations from the study: Reduced TCR diversity was observed in persistent Graves' patients versus newly diagnosed patients.

The time point here: persistent/refractory GD, antithyroid drugs over 5 years with positive TRAb. Extracted RNA from PBMCs served as the source of the TCR library. Roughly 9.2 milliliters of peripheral blood were drawn into EDTA tubes. Sequencing libraries for TCR beta were prepared with iRepertoire HTBI primers and Arm-PCR of CDR3 regions. TCRdb reanalysed the multiplex PCR reads using MiXCR and keeps one entry per CDR3 protein. Among roughly 400,000 distinct CDR3 sequences listed, about 21% were seen once. This clonotype has just one count. The target antigen is unknown. The V gene end was trimmed by 5 bases and the J gene end by 4 bases; junction bases not matched to a gene: 10. Per germline, CDR1 LNHDA and CDR2 SQIVND (reference sequence). This CDR3 spans 17 amino acids.

The TCR comes from a female donor with Graves disease. The genes are TRBV19 and TRBJ2-5; 13 positions agree with TRBD2. The material was peripheral blood mononuclear cells (PBMCs), obtained when the disease was refractory, from a patient treated with antithyroid drugs. CDR3 in amino acids: CASSGERTSGSGETQYF. In nucleotides, the CDR3 is TGTGCCAGTAGTGGAGAACGGACTAGCGGGAGTGGAGAGACCCAGTACTTC.